This T cell receptor (beta chain) was retrieved from a study of response to subunit inactivated influenza vaccine. Study-level points and caveats: Each seasonal influenza vaccination, the authors suggested, recruits few new T cells.

There are 14 residues in the CDR3. Germline CDR1 MNHEY, CDR2 SVGEGT. The junction had 7 bases not matched to a gene; V was cut back by 6 bases and J by 8 bases. This clonotype was detected a few times. Its antigen is undetermined. From the RT-PCR reads, TCRdb called clonotypes with MiXCR, one entry per CDR3 protein. Seen here are 650,000 to 850,000 distinct CDR3 sequences, about 14% observed once, and the top ten hold 6.5% to 8.5%. The sample was PBMCs from blood, taken 14 days before vaccination. This sequence originates from a man aged 50 to 59 who received an inactivated influenza vaccine. V and J are TRBV6-2 or TRBV6-3 and TRBJ2-1; 10 positions match TRBD1. CDR3 in amino acids: CASRGTGVGDEQFF. The CDR3 DNA reads TGTGCCAGCAGAGGGACAGGGGTGGGGGATGAGCAGTTCTTC.